The 24 T cell receptor beta chains presented below share a single source sample, sequenced in a study of blood T cells in healthy people across ages. Combining a sample-barcoded 5' primer with a J-beta primer mix, a second PCR ran for roughly 7 to 12 cycles. TCRdb called the 5' RACE reads again in MiXCR, with one record for every CDR3 protein. The sample has 1.5 million to 2 million distinct CDR3 sequences, 25% to 30% seen once. The sequenced sample consisted of blood. All receptors derive from a woman under 40 in good health.

This clonotype came up a few times. This chain joins TRBV28 and TRBJ2-3, with 14 bases matching TRBD2. Germline CDR1 is MDHEN and CDR2 is SYDVKM. The CDR3 is made up of 16 amino acids. V lost 6 bases, J lost 4 bases, and 6 bases stayed unmatched. CDR3: CASRGTTSGGADTQYF. CDR3 bases: TGTGCCAGCAGAGGAACGACTAGCGGGGGGGCAGATACGCAGTATTTT.

Regarding this clonotype: One junction end disagrees with the germline gene, perhaps due to a read error. The chain is built from TRBV9 and TRBJ2-7; weak D call: TRBD2 (7 bases). This CDR3 comprises 17 residues. Germline lookup yields CDR1 SGDLS and CDR2 YYNGEE. CDR3 in DNA: TGTGCCAACAGCCCACAAGGGGGGGGACTCCTCTCCTACGAGCAGTACTTC. It encodes CANSPQGGGLLSYEQYF.

The chain uses TRBV6-1 and TRBJ2-3; 10 nucleotides line up with TRBD1. V dropped 7 bases and J dropped 4; count of bases not matched to a gene: 8. The CDR3 sequence is 15 residues long. Per germline, CDR1 MNHNS and CDR2 SASEGT. CDR3 loop: CASTRDRGRADTQYF. CDR3 nucleotide sequence: TGTGCCAGCACTCGGGACAGGGGTAGAGCAGATACGCAGTATTTT.

The rearrangement joins TRBV25-1 to TRBJ2-5; 9 positions match TRBD1. Trimming removed 3 bases from V and 0 bases from J; junction bases left unmatched: 5. Germline CDR1 and CDR2: MGHDK and SYGVNS. CDR3 length: 16 amino acids. CDR3 bases: TGTGCCAGCAGTGACTACGGGACAGGGAACCAAGAGACCCAGTACTTC. Protein product: CASSDYGTGNQETQYF.

This clonotype was seen just once. Given a much more abundant clone one base away, this may be a read error. J is TRBJ2-6 and V is TRBV10-2, with D tentatively TRBD1 (5 bases). CDR1 is WSHSY and CDR2 is SAAADI in the germline V gene. This CDR3 region has 13 residues. In nucleotides, the CDR3 is TGCGCCAGCCTGGACGGTGGGGCCAACGTCCTGATTTTC. It yields the protein CASLDGGANVLIF.

Note on this clonotype: No conserved phenylalanine or tryptophan is present at the end of the CDR3, so a read error is the likely explanation. V usage is TRBV20-1 and J usage is TRBJ1-4, with 9 bases lining up with TRBD1. Germline V gene lookup returns CDR1 DFQATT and CDR2 SNEGSKA (reference sequence). V shed 6 bases and J 8 bases; nucleotides not matched to a gene: 7. The CDR3 extends over 13 amino acids. CDR3 protein: CSAPGQGQEKLFC. The CDR3 nucleotides are TGCAGTGCCCCGGGACAGGGTCAAGAAAAACTGTTTTGT.

This clonotype occurred a few times. The V and J genes are TRBV7-2 and TRBJ2-5, with 10 bases lining up with TRBD2. The CDR3 loop spans 17 amino acids. The V segment lost 4 bases and the J segment 4 bases; nucleotides outside the gene matches: 12. Looked up from germline, CDR1 is SGHTA and CDR2 is FQGNSA. CDR3 nucleotide sequence: TGTGCCAGCAGCTCAGATCCTAGCGGGAGAGCGGGAGAGACCCAGTACTTC. It yields the protein CASSSDPSGRAGETQYF.

The rearrangement links TRBV12-3 or TRBV12-4 to TRBJ2-6, with D unclear. The CDR3 covers 16 residues. Deletions cut 3 bases from V and 0 bases from J, with 9 bases between. The CDR3 loop is CASSFPRRSGANVLTF. The CDR3 bases are TGTGCCAGCAGTTTCCCTCGACGCTCTGGGGCCAACGTCCTGACTTTC.

This clonotype was detected only a few times. The gene calls are TRBV20-1 and TRBJ2-7, with TRBD2 identical over 7 bases. Per the germline V gene, CDR1 is DFQATT and CDR2 is SNEGSKA (reference sequence). The trim removed 0 bases at V and 0 bases at J, leaving 11 bases unmatched. CDR3 size: 17 residues. In DNA form, the CDR3 reads TGCAGTGCTAGAGACGAGGGACTAATCCTTAACTCCTACGAGCAGTACTTC. It codes for CSARDEGLILNSYEQYF.

CDR3 loop: CASSLGTVLAGETQYF. The CDR3 bases are TGTGCCAGCAGCCTGGGGACAGTTCTAGCTGGGGAGACCCAGTACTTC. The chain carries TRBV7-7 and TRBJ2-7; 7 nucleotides line up with TRBD1. The end of the DNA is better explained by TRBJ2-5, so the J call may be wrong. The V gene's germline CDR1 is SSHAT and CDR2 FNYEAQ (reference sequence). CDR3 length: 16 residues.

In its sample, this clonotype was seen a few times. The CDR3 DNA sequence: TGCAGTGCTAGAGTGATAGCTAACTATGGCTACACCTTC. Its protein is CSARVIANYGYTF. The V call is TRBV20-1, the J call TRBJ1-2; D remains ambiguous. Germline loops: CDR1 DFQATT, CDR2 SNEGSKA (reference sequence). This CDR3 spans 13 amino acids. V gave up 1 base and J gave up 0 bases, with 6 bases separating them.

The DNA for the CDR3 is TGTGCCAGCAGCTCCGGCACAGGGACCACTAATGAAAAACTGTTTTTT. Translation: CASSSGTGTTNEKLFF. V usage is TRBV7-9 and J usage is TRBJ1-4; D is possibly TRBD1 (6 bases). Trimming left V 4 bases short and J 2 bases short, with 14 bases between. CDR3 length: 16 residues. The germline CDR1 and CDR2 sequences are SEHNR and FQNEAQ (reference sequence).

A few counts support this clonotype. The chain has TRBV5-1 and TRBJ2-6; D gene uncertain. The germline gives CDR1 SGHRS, CDR2 YFSETQ. This CDR3 is 16 amino acids long. V was cut by 1 base and J by 0 bases, with 8 bases left in between. The CDR3 reads CASSLRINSGANVLTF. The CDR3 bases are TGCGCCAGCAGCTTGAGGATAAACTCTGGGGCCAACGTCCTGACTTTC.

This clonotype was picked up a small number of times. The chain couples TRBV10-3 to TRBJ1-2; 9 positions agree with TRBD1. Germline V gives CDR1 ENHRY, CDR2 SYGVKD. After removal of 3 bases from V and 5 bases from J, the junction contained 10 bases not matched to a gene. CDR3 length: 16 residues. CDR3 coding DNA: TGTGCCATCAGTGATAGACCAGGACAGGGGAGTTATGGCTACACCTTC. Encoded protein: CAISDRPGQGSYGYTF.

The V and J genes are TRBV7-9 and TRBJ1-4, with a possible D match to TRBD1 (6 bases). This CDR3 has 15 residues. Trimming took off 11 bases at V and 0 bases at J, with 16 bases between the two ends. CDR1 and CDR2 (germline): SEHNR, FQNEAQ (reference sequence). Written as DNA, the CDR3 is TGTGCCGGCACCATCCAGGGGTCAACTAATGAAAAACTGTTTTTT. It yields the protein CAGTIQGSTNEKLFF.

V usage is TRBV5-6 and J usage is TRBJ2-3, with D possibly TRBD2 on 5 matching bases. Per germline, CDR1 SGHDT and CDR2 YYEEEE. The CDR3 contains 14 residues. Deletions cut 4 bases from V and 2 bases from J, with 11 bases between. The CDR3 is CASSLLRVTDTQYF. The CDR3 bases are TGTGCCAGCAGCCTATTGCGGGTCACAGATACGCAGTATTTT.

J is TRBJ2-3 and V is TRBV5-4; no reliable D call. CDR3 length: 16 residues. Looked up from germline, CDR1 is SGHNT and CDR2 is YYREEE (reference sequence). The ends were cut back, 0 bases at V and 1 base at J, with 12 bases in the middle. The CDR3 DNA reads TGTGCCAGCAGCTTGGCCTCCCTCAGTGGCACAGATACGCAGTATTTT. It codes for CASSLASLSGTDTQYF.

This clonotype was found many times. The chain couples TRBV7-9 to TRBJ2-7; D is ambiguous. Germline V gene sequence: CDR1 SEHNR, CDR2 FQNEAQ (reference sequence). V was clipped by 4 bases and J by 3 bases, with 7 bases between them. The CDR3 extends over 12 amino acids. The CDR3 DNA follows: TGTGCCAGCAGCTCCCCTAACTACGAGCAGTACTTC. Translating gives CASSSPNYEQYF.

To note about this clonotype: Just one base apart from a much larger clone, this may be a read error. The J gene is TRBJ2-5, the V gene TRBV12-3 or TRBV12-4; maybe TRBD2 (5 bases). V lost 5 bases and J lost 2, with 12 bases in between. This CDR3 is built from 14 residues. The CDR3 region has the DNA TGTGCCAGCAGTGTAAGAGGGTGGCAAGAGACCCAGTACTTC. Its protein is CASSVRGWQETQYF.

The CDR3 DNA is TGTGCCAGCAGGGACCCGACAGGTTTGGATACGCAGTATTTT. Encoded protein: CASRDPTGLDTQYF. The chain combines TRBV12-3 or TRBV12-4 with TRBJ2-3, with a possible D match to TRBD1 (6 bases). The CDR3 contains 14 residues. The V and J ends lost 6 bases and 6 bases respectively, with 16 bases between them.

This clonotype was seen a handful of times. This chain joins TRBV5-1 and TRBJ2-7; 14 bases are shared with TRBD2. Germline trimming cut 4 bases from V and 6 bases from J; bases unmatched to any gene: 9. The CDR3 has 16 residues. CDR1 and CDR2 from the germline V gene are SGHRS and YFSETQ. CDR3 DNA sequence: TGCGCCAGCAGCCGACCCGGACTAGCGGGAGGTGCCGAGCAGTACTTC. It codes for CASSRPGLAGGAEQYF.

A few counts support this clonotype. One end of the junction does not line up with germline, which may come from a read error. The chain links TRBV7-9 to TRBJ2-7, with D perhaps assigned TRBD1 or TRBD2 (5 bases each). The CDR3 has 12 residues. CDR1 and CDR2 (germline): SEHNR, FQNEAQ (reference sequence). The CDR3 DNA reads TGTGCGGCCTCGAGGGGCGATTACGAGCTGTACTTC. Residues: CAASRGDYELYF.

At least ten counts were recorded for this clonotype. The CDR3 DNA follows: TGTGCCAGCAGCTTAGTCCCAGGGACCTACAATGAGCAGTTCTTC. Residues: CASSLVPGTYNEQFF. The J gene is TRBJ2-1, the V gene TRBV7-6, with D perhaps TRBD1 (5 bases). CDR1 is SGHVS and CDR2 is FNYEAQ in the germline V gene. The CDR3 is 15 amino acids. The germline V and J ends were trimmed by 1 base and 2 bases, with 9 bases remaining between them.

This clonotype was detected once. The chain carries TRBV5-1 and TRBJ2-5; 7 bases map to TRBD2. The J call may be wrong; the DNA end is better matched by TRBJ2-7. The CDR3 length is 16 residues. Germline V gene data show CDR1 as SGHRS and CDR2 as YFSETQ. The CDR3 protein is CASSPGVPSGSYEQYF. The CDR3 region has the DNA TGCGCCAGCAGCCCTGGGGTCCCTAGCGGAAGCTACGAGCAGTACTTC.